This TCR beta chain was found in a study of blood T cell repertoires in COVID-19. Study background: From the United States, Italy and Spain came samples of acute and convalescent COVID-19.

Seattle patients were enrolled during active infection and followed longitudinally. The J segment lost 3 bases and the V segment lost 2 bases, leaving 6 bases of the junction unmatched. Looked up from germline, CDR1 is LGHDT and CDR2 is YNNKEL (reference sequence). The CDR3 consists of 15 residues. Sequencing was performed with immunoSEQ multiplex PCR; in TCRdb, only in-frame clones are kept and a portion is missing. The sample comprises 79,000 or so clones, about 85% of which are singletons, and 9.5% to 13% rests with the top ten. The receptor was isolated from a man in his fifties or sixties with COVID-19, enrolled during active disease. Specimen: peripheral blood. The chain carries TRBV3-1 (or the pseudogene TRBV3-2) and TRBJ1-2; 7 bases are a match to TRBD1. CDR3 sequence reads: CASSQYDRVDYGYTF. As DNA, the CDR3 is TGTGCCAGCAGCCAATATGACAGGGTGGACTATGGCTACACCTTC.